The rows below give T cell receptor beta chains drawn from one sample of a study of T-cell reconstitution after alpha-beta-depleted transplantation in children. TCRdb fed the PCR reads into MiXCR, producing one record per CDR3 protein. The sample lists 360,000 or so distinct CDR3 sequences, about 20% occurring once. The specimen comprised PBMCs from the stem cell graft donor, sampled from the stem cell graft. These receptors were taken from a human donor who donated a stem cell graft to a child with acute myeloid leukemia. The CDR3 runs from the conserved cysteine through the conserved F or W. D genes are given only for firm matches. Not all rows give a size; the values are once, few, many and, for expanded clones, a class.

-	18	-	TRBJ1-2	TRBV2	CASSEEGSYRVTNYGYTF	TGTGCCAGCAGTGAAGAAGGATCCTACAGGGTAACTAACTATGGCTACACCTTC
-	12	-	TRBJ2-7	TRBV18	CASSRPGLGQYF	TGTGCCAGCTCCCGACCAGGATTGGGGCAGTACTTC
TRBD2	18	few	TRBJ2-5	TRBV15	CATSRERRASGRQETQYF	TGTGCCACCAGCAGAGAACGGAGGGCTAGCGGGCGCCAAGAGACCCAGTACTTC
-	18	few	TRBJ2-1	TRBV25-1	CASSERVGEGSSYNEQFF	TGTGCCAGCAGTGAGAGGGTTGGTGAGGGGAGCTCCTACAATGAGCAGTTCTTC
-	14	-	TRBJ2-7	TRBV6-5	CASSYSAGGGEQYF	TGTGCCAGCAGTTACTCTGCAGGGGGGGGAGAGCAGTACTTC
TRBD2	15	-	TRBJ2-1	TRBV20-1	CSARGIAGVLDEQFF	TGCAGTGCTAGGGGCATAGCGGGAGTCTTGGATGAGCAGTTCTTC
-	14	-	TRBJ1-2	TRBV9	CASSVDGDRYGYTF	TGTGCCAGCAGCGTAGACGGTGACCGCTATGGCTACACCTTC
-	17	-	TRBJ2-1	TRBV4-2	CASSQDLQYGKHNEQFF	TGTGCCAGCAGCCAAGACCTGCAGTATGGTAAACACAATGAGCAGTTCTTC
-	14	-	TRBJ2-5	TRBV25-1	CASSRRGPQETQYF	TGTGCCAGCAGCCGCCGGGGACCACAAGAGACCCAGTACTTC
-	16	-	TRBJ2-3	TRBV7-9	CASSPRAVEGTDTQYF	TGTGCCAGCAGCCCGAGGGCCGTCGAGGGCACAGATACGCAGTATTTT
-	14	-	TRBJ2-7	TRBV7-9	CASSFVEGSYEQYF	TGTGCCAGCAGCTTCGTCGAGGGATCCTACGAGCAGTACTTC
TRBD2	18	few	TRBJ2-5	TRBV20-1	CSAPPLSGRRVWQETQYF	TGCAGTGCCCCCCCTCTAAGCGGGAGACGCGTATGGCAAGAGACCCAGTACTTC
TRBD2	18	-	TRBJ2-1	TRBV24-1	CATSDPTIAGFSYNEQFF	TGTGCCACCAGTGATCCCACAATAGCGGGATTCTCCTACAATGAGCAGTTCTTC
-	11	few	TRBJ2-5	TRBV20-1	CSAHRKETQYF	TGCAGTGCTCACAGGAAAGAGACCCAGTACTTC
-	17	-	TRBJ2-7	TRBV24-1	CATSDSPALTHSYEQYF	TGTGCCACCAGTGATTCACCCGCCCTAACCCACTCCTACGAGCAGTACTTC
-	16	few	TRBJ2-5	TRBV4-1	CASSQERPRGAKTQYF	TGCGCCAGCAGCCAAGAACGACCGAGGGGGGCCAAGACCCAGTACTTC
TRBD1	13	-	TRBJ1-6	TRBV28	CASSGQGEAPLHF	TGTGCCAGCAGTGGGCAGGGGGAGGCACCCCTCCACTTT
-	15	-	TRBJ2-7	TRBV7-2	CASSLDIRTGVEQYF	TGTGCCAGCAGCTTAGATATCAGGACCGGGGTCGAGCAGTACTTC
-	16	once	TRBJ1-5	TRBV20-1	CSASRGGGYSNQPQHF	TGCAGTGCTAGTCGAGGCGGAGGATATAGCAATCAGCCCCAGCATTTT
-	13	-	TRBJ1-2	TRBV20-1	CSARDVGVYGYTF	TGCAGTGCTAGAGATGTGGGGGTCTATGGCTACACCTTC
-	13	few	TRBJ2-3	TRBV6-5	CASSYASGDTQYF	TGTGCCAGCAGTTACGCTTCGGGGGATACGCAGTATTTT
-	16	-	TRBJ1-2	TRBV27	CASKSGVWGANYGYTF	TGTGCCAGCAAGAGCGGGGTATGGGGCGCTAACTATGGCTACACCTTC
-	13	-	TRBJ2-1	TRBV7-2	CASSLGSTRVSFF	TGTGCCAGCAGCTTAGGTTCCACCCGAGTGTCCTTCTTC
TRBD2	15	many	TRBJ2-7	TRBV29-1	CSVEGRTSGYLGQYF	TGCAGCGTTGAAGGCCGGACTAGCGGTTATCTGGGGCAGTACTTC
-	16	few	TRBJ2-1	TRBV5-1	CASSLDGPSSYNEQFF	TGCGCCAGCAGCTTGGACGGCCCGAGCTCCTACAATGAGCAGTTCTTC
-	14	few	TRBJ1-3	TRBV12-3/TRBV12-4	CASSLIGTGNTIYF	TGTGCCAGCAGTTTAATCGGCACTGGAAACACCATATATTTT
TRBD1	14	few	TRBJ1-5	TRBV25-1	CASSKTGNNQPQHF	TGTGCCAGCAGTAAGACAGGGAACAATCAGCCCCAGCATTTT